The present T cell receptor beta chain was sequenced within a study of blood T cells in healthy people across ages. Per individual sample, total RNA of at least 5.5 micrograms was extracted. PCR was performed a second time for roughly 7 to 12 cycles using a sample-barcoded 5' primer and a J-beta primer mix. TCRdb analysed the 5' RACE reads with MiXCR anew, one entry per CDR3 protein. The sample holds about 1,800,000 distinct CDR3 sequences, about 28% seen once. This clonotype came up a few times. V was shortened by 2 bases and J by 1 base, with 16 bases between the two germline ends. Germline CDR1 SGHRS, CDR2 YFSETQ. The CDR3 runs 16 residues.

This sequence was found in a woman between 25 and 40 years old in good health. This sequence joins TRBV5-1 and TRBJ2-7, with D hard to call. Sequencing used blood. The CDR3, as DNA: TGCGCCAGCAGCTTAGATACAGCTTTCCCTTCCTACGAGCAGTACTTC. Its protein product is CASSLDTAFPSYEQYF.